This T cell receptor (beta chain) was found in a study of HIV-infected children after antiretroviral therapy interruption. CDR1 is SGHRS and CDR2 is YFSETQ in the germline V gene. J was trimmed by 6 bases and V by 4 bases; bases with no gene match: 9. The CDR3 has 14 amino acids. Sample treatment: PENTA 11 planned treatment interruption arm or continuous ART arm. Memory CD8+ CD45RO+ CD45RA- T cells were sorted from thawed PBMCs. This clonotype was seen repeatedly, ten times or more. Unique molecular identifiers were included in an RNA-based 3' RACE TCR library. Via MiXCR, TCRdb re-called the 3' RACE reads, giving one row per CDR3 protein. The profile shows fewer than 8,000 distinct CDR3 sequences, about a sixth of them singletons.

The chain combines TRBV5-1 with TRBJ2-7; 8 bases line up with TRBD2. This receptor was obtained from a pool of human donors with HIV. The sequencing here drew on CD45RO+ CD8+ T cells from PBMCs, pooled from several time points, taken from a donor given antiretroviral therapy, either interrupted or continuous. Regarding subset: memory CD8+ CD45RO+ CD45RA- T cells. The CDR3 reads CASSQRTGGSEQYF. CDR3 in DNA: TGCGCCAGCAGCCAACGGACGGGGGGGTCCGAGCAGTACTTC.